This T cell receptor beta chain was retrieved from a study of cytomegalovirus exposure and HLA in healthy donors. Amplification used 60 Vbeta primers and 13 Jbeta primers. Assay: immunoSEQ multiplex PCR; the TCRdb copy retains only in-frame clones and omits some. The data hold about 120,000 clones, with 67% observed a single time. Overall study findings and caveats: There was a cluster of highly shared sequence variants that was likely a sequencing artifact. Roughly uniform depth of sequencing across donors was assumed in presence/absence analyses.

On this clone itself: Its antigen is undetermined.

Germline lookup yields CDR1 SGHVS and CDR2 FNYEAQ. V lost 5 bases, J lost 6 bases, and 4 bases stayed unmatched. The CDR3 length is 12 residues. Sample: PBMCs. The sequence derives from a man between 18 and 35 years old in good health and CMV-seropositive. This chain uses TRBV7-6 with TRBJ2-7; 7 bases agree with TRBD1. CDR3 amino acids: CASSPGDSEQYF. In DNA form, the CDR3 reads TGTGCCAGCAGCCCCGGGGACAGCGAGCAGTACTTC.